This T cell receptor (beta chain) appears in the sequencing data of a study of T cell clonality in common variable immunodeficiency. The sample holds many counts of this clone. The missing CDR3 end, 3 residues past where the read stops, is filled in from the germline J gene. V was trimmed by 0 bases and J by 4 bases, leaving 14 bases between them. The CDR3 totals 16 residues. The germline gives CDR1 SGHNT, CDR2 YYREEE (reference sequence). Profiling relied on immunoSEQ multiplex PCR, and the TCRdb table lists in-frame clones only, not all of them. Altogether around 39,000 clones were found in the sample, and no singletons occur. Blood samples were heparinized, about 4.5 to 8.5 ml per donor.

The sample taken for sequencing was peripheral blood mononuclear cells. The chain uses TRBV5-4 and TRBJ2-1; TRBD2 is a possible D gene (6 bases). This receptor was identified in a person aged 18 to 75 in good health. The CDR3 reads CASSLGGVGGYNEQFF. The part of the CDR3 DNA that was read is TGTGCCAGCAGCTTGGGGGGAGTGGGGGGTTACAATGAG. The full variable domain, in which reference TRBV5-4 and TRBJ2-1 provide the parts outside the CDR3, is ETGVTQSPTHLIKTRGQQVTLRCSSQSGHNTVSWYQQALGQGPQFIFQYYREEENGRGNFPPRFSGLQFPNYSSELNVNALELDDSALYLCASSLGGVGGYNEQFFGPGTRLTVL.